The rows below give T cell receptor beta chains drawn from one sample of a study of cytomegalovirus exposure and HLA in healthy donors. TCRdb's table, derived via immunoSEQ multiplex PCR, lists solely in-frame clones and lacks some. The table has approximately 150,000 clones, approximately 79% seen once. The specimen was PBMCs. Receptors originate from a woman in her twenties or thirties in good health and CMV-seronegative. Each CDR3 is given with its conserved first and last residue. The order of the fields is D gene, clone size, V gene, CDR3 length, J gene, CDR3 DNA, CDR3 protein. The D gene is left open where the match is weak. Clone sizes are given selectively: once, few, many, or a class where the clone is expanded.

D: NA; size: once; V: TRBV4-1; length: 13; J: TRBJ1-1; DNA: TGCGCCAGCAGCCCACTAGGGAACACTGAAGCTTTCTTT; CDR3: CASSPLGNTEAFF
D: TRBD1; size: NA; V: TRBV18; length: 13; J: TRBJ1-2; DNA: TGTGCCAGCTCAGAGGGGGCGGACTATGGCTACACCTTC; CDR3: CASSEGADYGYTF
D: NA; size: NA; V: TRBV7-7; length: 15; J: TRBJ2-5; DNA: TGTGCTAGCAGCCTAGGTACCGACAGGTTAGGGACCCAGTACTTC; CDR3: CASSLGTDRLGTQYF
D: TRBD2; size: NA; V: TRBV5-1; length: 18; J: TRBJ2-3; DNA: TGCGCCAGCAGCTCGGCTCCCACCCTAGCGGGTAATACAGATACGCAGTATTTT; CDR3: CASSSAPTLAGNTDTQYF
D: NA; size: NA; V: TRBV21-1; length: 20; J: TRBJ2-3; DNA: TGTGCCAGCAGCAAATGGCTCACGGGGGGCACGACCCCACACACAGATACGCAGTATTTT; CDR3: CASSKWLTGGTTPHTDTQYF
D: TRBD1; size: NA; V: TRBV27; length: 15; J: TRBJ1-5; DNA: TGTGCCAGCAGGGTGACAGGGGGCGGCAATCAGCCCCAGCATTTT; CDR3: CASRVTGGGNQPQHF
D: NA; size: NA; V: TRBV6-5; length: 16; J: TRBJ2-2; DNA: TGTGCCAGCAGTTACTCTCGACAGCAGAACACCGGGGAGCTGTTTTTT; CDR3: CASSYSRQQNTGELFF
D: TRBD1; size: NA; V: TRBV7-8; length: 15; J: TRBJ2-7; DNA: TGTGCCAGCAGCACCCGGGACAGGCCGTCCGACGAGCAGTACTTC; CDR3: CASSTRDRPSDEQYF
D: TRBD1; size: NA; V: TRBV19; length: 15; J: TRBJ2-2; DNA: TGTGCCAGTAGTCGGACAGGCGCGAACACCGGGGAGCTGTTTTTT; CDR3: CASSRTGANTGELFF
D: NA; size: NA; V: TRBV5-1; length: 15; J: TRBJ2-3; DNA: TGCGCCAGCAGCCACGGCGGCTCGAGCACAGATACGCAGTATTTT; CDR3: CASSHGGSSTDTQYF
D: TRBD2; size: NA; V: TRBV5-4; length: 17; J: TRBJ2-1; DNA: TGTGCCAGCAGCAACCAACGGTCGGGGGGCTCCTACAATGAGCAGTTCTTC; CDR3: CASSNQRSGGSYNEQFF